The source of this TCR beta chain is a study of blood T cell repertoires in COVID-19. The germline V gene has CDR1 SGDLS and CDR2 YYNGEE. CDR3 size: 17 residues. Trimming took off 4 bases at V and 5 bases at J, with 22 bases between the two ends. The protocol was immunoSEQ multiplex PCR, while the TCRdb copy is restricted to in-frame clones and leaves out a portion. The table has a few hundred thousand clones, about 91% seen once; the top ten hold 0.95% to 1.5%. Participants were placed into cohorts based on the clinical history they reported. V and J are TRBV9 and TRBJ2-1; maybe TRBD1 (6 bases). The receptor's source is a woman aged 35 to 49 with acute COVID-19. The sequenced material came from PBMCs or T cells enriched from blood (not recorded which). The CDR3 reads CASSTNIDRSTHNEQFF. The CDR3 DNA follows: TGTGCCAGCAGCACCAACATAGACAGGAGTACTCACAATGAGCAGTTCTTC.